The 29 T cell receptor beta chains listed next were all sequenced from one sample in a study of shared clonotypes between healthy human individuals. Selected positively for CCR7 and CD45RO-negative, naive CD8 cells excluded terminally differentiated effector memory CD45RA+ cells. Clones were read by immunoSEQ multiplex PCR, and TCRdb kept only the in-frame ones, dropping some. The sample shows about 2,100,000 clones, about 92% of them seen only once. The specimen sequenced was naive CD8+ T cells from PBMCs. These receptors were obtained from a man between 18 and 29 years old in good health. Some clones in this sample may be carry-over from other donors' samples.

The V and J genes are TRBV30 and TRBJ1-1; 9 nucleotides align to TRBD1. CDR3 length: 13 amino acids. Germline-derived CDR1 and CDR2 are GTSNPN and SVGIG (reference sequence). The J segment lost 6 bases and the V segment lost 3 bases, leaving 5 bases of the junction unmatched. This CDR3 is CAWRGGQGPEAFF. The DNA of the CDR3 is TGTGCCTGGAGGGGGGGACAGGGCCCTGAAGCTTTCTTT.

The V gene is TRBV19, the J gene TRBJ2-1, with D tentatively TRBD2 (6 bases). The germline V gene encodes CDR1 LNHDA and CDR2 SQIVND (reference sequence). The CDR3 totals 15 residues. V gave up 3 bases and J gave up 5 bases, with 14 bases separating them. The chain's CDR3 is CASSMETGLNNEQFF. CDR3 sequence (DNA): TGTGCCAGTAGTATGGAGACGGGACTCAACAATGAGCAGTTCTTC. Variable domain in full (rest from reference TRBV19 and TRBJ2-1): DGGITQSPKYLFRKEGQNVTLSCEQNLNHDAMYWYRQDPGQGLRLIYYSQIVNDFQKGDIAEGYSVSREKKESFPLTVTSAQKNPTAFYLCASSMETGLNNEQFFGPGTRLTVL.

The chain has TRBV29-1 and TRBJ1-2; D uncertain. Germline V gives CDR1 SQVTM, CDR2 ANQGSEA. This CDR3 spans 11 amino acids. Trimming left V 4 bases short and J 4 bases short, with 7 bases between. CDR3 in amino acids: CSVVRTYGYTF. The CDR3 DNA reads as TGCAGCGTTGTCCGGACCTATGGCTACACCTTC. The variable domain in full, with the rest retrieved from reference TRBV29-1 and TRBJ1-2, is SAVISQKPSRDICQRGTSLTIQCQVDSQVTMMFWYRQQPGQSLTLIATANQGSEATYESGFVIDKFPISRPNLTFSTLTVSNMSPEDSSIYLCSVVRTYGYTFGSGTRLTVV.

The chain combines TRBV28 with TRBJ2-1; TRBD2 aligns across 7 bases. The CDR3 is made up of 14 amino acids. The V and J ends lost 8 bases and 6 bases, in that order; junction bases with no gene match: 10. The germline gives CDR1 MDHEN, CDR2 SYDVKM. The chain's CDR3 is CASSRLAGRNEQFF. The CDR3 region has the DNA TGTGCCAGCTCCCGACTAGCCGGACGCAATGAGCAGTTCTTC.

This clone was recorded once. In DNA, the CDR3 is TGTGCCAGCAGTTACTCGACTAACCCCTGGGAGACCCAGTACTTC. Translating it yields CASSYSTNPWETQYF. The rearrangement uses TRBV6-5 and TRBJ2-5; maybe TRBD2 (5 bases). Germline CDR1 MNHEY, CDR2 SVGAGI. V was pared by 0 bases and J by 5 bases, with 13 bases between. The CDR3 runs 15 residues.

The V and J genes are TRBV28 and TRBJ1-4; D is unresolved. Germline V gene data show CDR1 as MDHEN and CDR2 as SYDVKM. With 3 bases removed from V and 8 bases from J, the gap between germline ends came to 19 bases. The CDR3 is made up of 16 amino acids. Here the CDR3 reads CASSFSPETMLEKLFF. CDR3 nucleotide sequence: TGTGCCAGCAGTTTCTCCCCTGAGACAATGTTGGAAAAACTGTTTTTT.

This chain connects TRBV6-1 to TRBJ1-5, with 7 bases lining up with TRBD1. Germline trimming cut 2 bases from V and 7 bases from J; bases unmatched to any gene: 11. This CDR3 region has 16 residues. Germline V gives CDR1 MNHNS, CDR2 SASEGT. CDR3 bases: TGTGCCAGCAGTGAATACAGGGGAGGGCATTTACAGCCCCAGCATTTT. It codes for CASSEYRGGHLQPQHF.

The gene calls are TRBV5-6 and TRBJ1-6, with D unclear. The V end lost 2 bases, the J end lost 7 bases, and 10 bases lay between the germline ends. The CDR3 loop spans 14 amino acids. Germline CDR1 SGHDT, CDR2 YYEEEE. CDR3 nucleotides: TGTGCCAGCAGCTTCGGGGTGGGAAATTCACCCCTCCACTTT. This codes for CASSFGVGNSPLHF.

V usage is TRBV4-1 and J usage is TRBJ2-7, with a tentative D call TRBD2 (5 bases). CDR3 size: 14 residues. Deletions cut 4 bases from V and 6 bases from J, with 16 bases between. Germline CDR1 and CDR2: MGHRA and YSYEKL. As DNA, the CDR3 is TGCGCCAGCAGCCCGCGCGGGTTTGGTTCCGAGCAGTACTTC. Its protein is CASSPRGFGSEQYF.

The chain is built from TRBV6-5 and TRBJ1-1; D gene ambiguous. V gave up 0 bases and J gave up 3 bases, with 8 bases separating them. The CDR3 has 14 amino acids. Germline V gene lookup returns CDR1 MNHEY and CDR2 SVGAGI. The DNA of the CDR3 is TGTGCCAGCAGTTACTCGAACGGCTACACTGAAGCTTTCTTT. Amino acid sequence: CASSYSNGYTEAFF.

The chain uses TRBV10-3 and TRBJ1-5; no clear D gene. The germline V and J ends were trimmed by 8 bases and 7 bases, with 15 bases remaining between them. CDR1 and CDR2 from the germline V gene are ENHRY and SYGVKD. The CDR3 loop spans 13 amino acids. The DNA of the CDR3 is TGTGCCATCGGCAAGGACTTTTCCCAGCCCCAGCATTTT. Residues: CAIGKDFSQPQHF.

V gene TRBV5-1 combines with J gene TRBJ2-3; a possible D gene is TRBD1 (5 bases). The germline CDR1 and CDR2 sequences are SGHRS and YFSETQ. The CDR3 is 12 residues long. V was pared by 6 bases and J by 6 bases, with 11 bases between. This CDR3 is CASTLNRDTQYF. DNA for the CDR3: TGCGCCAGCACCCTAAACAGGGATACGCAGTATTTT.

This sequence joins TRBV7-8 and TRBJ2-3; D call uncertain. V was clipped by 5 bases and J by 6 bases, with 15 bases between them. The germline CDR1 and CDR2 sequences are SGHVS and FQNEAQ. The CDR3 totals 14 residues. The CDR3 spells CASSPLVTADTQYF. The CDR3, as DNA: TGTGCCAGCAGCCCCCTGGTAACCGCGGATACGCAGTATTTT. Full variable domain (rest looked up from reference TRBV7-8 and TRBJ2-3): GAGVSQSPRYKVAKRGQDVALRCDPISGHVSLFWYQQALGQGPEFLTYFQNEAQLDKSGLPSDRFFAERPEGSVSTLKIQRTQQEDSAVYLCASSPLVTADTQYFGPGTRLTVL.

This clone was counted between two and nine times. The chain links TRBV7-9 to TRBJ1-2; D is unclear. The germline CDR1 and CDR2 sequences are SEHNR and FQNEAQ (reference sequence). The CDR3 covers 14 residues. The germline V and J ends were trimmed by 4 bases and 3 bases, with 12 bases remaining between them. The chain's CDR3 is CASSSGETYYGYTF. DNA of the CDR3: TGTGCCAGCAGCTCGGGAGAGACCTACTATGGCTACACCTTC.

This clone was detected only once. The genes are TRBV5-1 and TRBJ1-2, with D tentatively TRBD1 (6 bases). Germline V gives CDR1 SGHRS, CDR2 YFSETQ. CDR3 length equals 12 residues. The germline V and J ends were trimmed by 4 bases and 3 bases, with 7 bases remaining between them. DNA for the CDR3: TGCGCCAGCAGCCCAGGGGACTATGGCTACACCTTC. It specifies CASSPGDYGYTF.

The rearrangement joins TRBV9 to TRBJ2-7; 11 positions match TRBD1. Germline CDR1 and CDR2: SGDLS and YYNGEE. With V trimmed by 6 bases and J by 7 bases, 6 bases remained unmatched. The CDR3 loop spans 13 amino acids. In DNA, the CDR3 is TGTGCCAGCACCGGACAGGGGGCGAAAGAGCAGTACTTC. As protein: CASTGQGAKEQYF.

In regard to this clone: Other DNA sequences within the sample encode an identical CDR3. The genes are TRBV2 and TRBJ1-1; D gene unclear. CDR1 SNHLY and CDR2 FYNNEI come from the germline V gene. The CDR3 length is 13 residues. V was clipped by 1 base and J by 4 bases, with 7 bases between them. CDR3 sequence (DNA): TGTGCCAGCAGTGAAGGGGGAGGCACTGAAGCTTTCTTT. Translating gives CASSEGGGTEAFF.

V is TRBV5-4 and J is TRBJ1-1; D ambiguous. The V and J ends lost 2 bases and 3 bases respectively, with 8 bases between them. Germline V gene sequence: CDR1 SGHNT, CDR2 YYREEE (reference sequence). This CDR3 is 13 amino acids long. CDR3 bases: TGTGCCAGCAGCTTAGGACCGGACACTGAAGCTTTCTTT. It yields the protein CASSLGPDTEAFF.

V is TRBV6-4 and J is TRBJ1-5; D might be TRBD1 (5 bases). V was trimmed by 6 bases and J by 4 bases, leaving 19 bases between them. The CDR3 has 16 residues. Per the germline V gene, CDR1 is MRHNA and CDR2 is SNTAGT. The CDR3 DNA follows: TGTGCCAGCAGGCCTGCTCGCAGGGCGAGGAATCAGCCCCAGCATTTT. Protein product: CASRPARRARNQPQHF.

The V and J genes are TRBV5-8 and TRBJ2-7, with D possibly being TRBD1 (7 bases). The germline CDR1 and CDR2 sequences are SGHTS and YDEGEE. The CDR3 has 14 residues. The germline V and J ends were trimmed by 2 bases and 3 bases, with 12 bases remaining between them. Written as DNA, the CDR3 is TGTGCCAGCAGCTTAAGCAGGGGGGACTACGAGCAGTACTTC. Its protein product is CASSLSRGDYEQYF. Using reference TRBV5-8 and TRBJ2-7 for the parts outside the CDR3, the full variable domain is EAGVTQSPTHLIKTRGQQATLRCSPISGHTSVYWYQQALGLGLQFLLWYDEGEERNRGNFPPRFSGRQFPNYSSELNVNALELEDSALYLCASSLSRGDYEQYFGPGTRLTVT.

The rearrangement uses TRBV7-2 and TRBJ2-2; TRBD2 agrees at 11 bases. CDR1 and CDR2 (germline): SGHTA, FQGNSA. The CDR3 is made up of 18 amino acids. The V gene end was trimmed by 5 bases and the J gene end by 5 bases; junction bases not matched to a gene: 13. This chain's CDR3 is CASSKIAGGPVNTGELFF. The CDR3 nucleotides are TGTGCCAGCAGCAAAATAGCGGGAGGGCCCGTTAATACCGGGGAGCTGTTTTTT.

CDR3 DNA: TGTGCCAGCCAACTTGGACAGGGCTCCTACGAGCAGTACTTC. Translation gives CASQLGQGSYEQYF. The genes are TRBV2 and TRBJ2-7, with 8 bases fitting TRBD1. The CDR3 spans 14 residues. The V gene end was trimmed by 8 bases and the J gene end by 0 bases; junction bases not matched to a gene: 6. Germline V gene data show CDR1 as SNHLY and CDR2 as FYNNEI.

The chain has TRBV28 and TRBJ2-1; D may be TRBD2 (6 bases). Germline CDR1 reads MDHEN; CDR2 reads SYDVKM. The ends were cut back, 4 bases at V and 5 bases at J, with 18 bases in the middle. The CDR3 spans 16 residues. The CDR3 region has the DNA TGTGCCAGCAGTTCAACCCGACTAGGGGCCCACAATGAGCAGTTCTTC. Translating gives CASSSTRLGAHNEQFF.

On this clone: The identical CDR3 is also encoded by other nucleotide sequences in the sample. The J gene is TRBJ2-7, the V gene TRBV9; TRBD1 agrees at 9 bases. CDR3 size: 15 residues. Germline-derived CDR1 and CDR2 are SGDLS and YYNGEE. V shed 1 base and J 4 bases; nucleotides not matched to a gene: 6. The DNA of the CDR3 is TGTGCCAGCAGCGTACTTGGGACAGGGACTTACGAGCAGTACTTC. Amino acid sequence: CASSVLGTGTYEQYF.

The V gene is TRBV27, the J gene TRBJ2-7, with a possible D match to TRBD1 (5 bases). The CDR3 consists of 14 residues. The V gene lost 1 base and the J gene lost 2 bases, with 9 bases spanning the gap. Germline V lookup: CDR1 MNHEY, CDR2 SMNVEV (reference sequence). The CDR3 coding sequence is TGTGCCAGCAGTTTATGGGGCCAAGCCTACGAGCAGTACTTC. It specifies CASSLWGQAYEQYF.

This chain joins TRBV6-1 and TRBJ2-7; possible D gene TRBD2, 7 bases. The length of the CDR3 is 12 residues. The ends were cut back, 10 bases at V and 5 bases at J, with 15 bases in the middle. Germline V lookup: CDR1 MNHNS, CDR2 SASEGT. The CDR3 bases are TGTGCCACGGTCCCGGGGGGCGACGAGCAGTACTTC. Encoded protein: CATVPGGDEQYF.

On this clone: This CDR3 is also generated by other DNA sequences in the sample. The chain employs TRBV9 and TRBJ1-2, with D possibly matching TRBD1 (5 bases). V was cut by 0 bases and J by 0 bases, with 9 bases left in between. The length of the CDR3 is 15 residues. Germline loops: CDR1 SGDLS, CDR2 YYNGEE. The CDR3 here is CASSVAGGSNYGYTF. CDR3 bases: TGTGCCAGCAGCGTAGCCGGGGGATCTAACTATGGCTACACCTTC.

This chain links TRBV7-6 with TRBJ2-3, with TRBD1 as a possible D gene (6 bases). Germline lookup yields CDR1 SGHVS and CDR2 FNYEAQ. This CDR3 region has 16 residues. The V and J ends lost 2 bases and 6 bases respectively, with 18 bases between them. The CDR3 coding sequence is TGTGCCAGCAGCTTACTCCAGGGGTCAGGCATGGATACGCAGTATTTT. Its protein product is CASSLLQGSGMDTQYF.

The chain employs TRBV6-5 and TRBJ2-7; TRBD1 aligns across 8 bases. The CDR3 extends over 15 amino acids. J lost 3 bases, V lost 7 bases, and 11 bases had no gene match. In germline, CDR1 is MNHEY, CDR2 SVGAGI. CDR3 bases: TGTGCCAGCACCCCCGGGCAGGGGGCAAGCTACGAGCAGTACTTC. Its translation is CASTPGQGASYEQYF.